This record concerns one T cell receptor (beta chain) sequence. One end of the junction is discordant with germline, which a read error may explain. The CDR3 runs to 13 residues. CDR1 and CDR2 from the germline V gene are SGHRS and YFSETQ. Patients had blood sampled at baseline and again on cycle 4 day 1 and cycle 7 day 1. The sample originates from a study of OX40 agonist ivuxolimab in advanced cancers. About the research overall: The dose-escalation cohort was about 86% male, with a mean age of around 54 years, ranging about 20 to 79.

Data came from immunoSEQ multiplex PCR; TCRdb stores just in-frame clones and leaves some out. The sample lists around 80,000 clones, about 85% occurring once. This specimen was CD4+ or CD8+ T cells sorted from blood, taken in a trial of the OX40 agonist ivuxolimab. This chain joins TRBV5-1 and TRBJ1-2; the D is unclear. This clonotype was sampled from an adult with an advanced solid tumor such as melanoma, head and neck, liver or kidney cancer. CDR3 in amino acids: CASSLGLSYGCTF. CDR3 nucleotide sequence: TGCGCCAGCAGCTTAGGGTTGAGCTATGGCTGCACCTTC. The full variable domain, with the rest looked up from reference TRBV5-1 and TRBJ1-2, is KAGVTQTPRYLIKTRGQQVTLSCSPISGHRSVSWYQQTPGQGLQFLFEYFSETQRNKGNFPGRFSGRQFSNSRSEMNVSTLELGDSALYLCASSLGLSYGCTFGSGTRLTVV.